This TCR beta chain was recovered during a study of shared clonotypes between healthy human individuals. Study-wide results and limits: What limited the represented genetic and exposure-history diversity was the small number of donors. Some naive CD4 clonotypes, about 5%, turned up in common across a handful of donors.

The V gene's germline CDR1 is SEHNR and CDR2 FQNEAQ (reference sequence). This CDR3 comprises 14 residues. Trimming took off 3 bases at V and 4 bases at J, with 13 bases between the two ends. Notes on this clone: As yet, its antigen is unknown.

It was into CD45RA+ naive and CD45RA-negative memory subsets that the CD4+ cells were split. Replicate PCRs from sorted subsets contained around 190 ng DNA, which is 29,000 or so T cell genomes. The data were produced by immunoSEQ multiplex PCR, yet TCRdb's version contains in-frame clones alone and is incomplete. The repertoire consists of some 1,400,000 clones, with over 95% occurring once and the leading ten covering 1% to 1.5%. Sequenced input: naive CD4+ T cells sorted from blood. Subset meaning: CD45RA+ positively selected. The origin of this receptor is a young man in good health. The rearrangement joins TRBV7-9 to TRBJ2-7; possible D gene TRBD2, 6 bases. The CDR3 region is CASSFPGEAYEQYF. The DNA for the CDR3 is TGTGCCAGCAGCTTCCCGGGGGAAGCATACGAGCAGTACTTC.